This T cell receptor beta chain was captured by sequencing in a study of T cells in localized non-small cell lung cancer. Study results and caveats: Increased T cell density in blood showed an association with longer overall survival. In adjacent lung, a median roughly 58 of the top 100 tumor clones were found.

V was shortened by 5 bases and J by 3 bases, with 16 bases between the two germline ends. CDR1 LNHDA and CDR2 SQIVND come from the germline V gene (reference sequence). This CDR3 comprises 15 residues. About this clone itself: The antigen is unknown.

TCRdb keeps only in-frame clones here, not all; method: immunoSEQ multiplex PCR. The sample lists about 6,700 clones, roughly 50% seen once, with 2.5% to 3.5% in the top ten. The gene calls are TRBV19 and TRBJ1-2; D unclear. This clonotype was obtained from a female donor aged 60 or older with stage I lung adenocarcinoma. The source was lymph node tissue, collected before any cancer treatment. The CDR3 sequence is CASSPANRPDYGYTF. The CDR3 DNA is TGTGCCAGTAGTCCCGCCAATCGGCCAGACTATGGCTACACCTTC.